Listed below are T cell receptor beta chains from one sample, sequenced in a study of control samples from healthy donors and cancer patients. The protocol was immunoSEQ multiplex PCR, while the TCRdb copy is restricted to in-frame clones and leaves out a portion. The sample carries approximately 76,000 clones, 70% to 85% recorded once. Input material: PBMCs. The receptors stem from a man in his sixties with head and neck cancer. CDR3s leave out the opening cysteine and the closing phenylalanine or tryptophan.

TRBV4-1,ASSQVGRTGGVETQY
TRBV5-1,ASSLPTGALNNEQF
TRBV12-3/TRBV12-4,ASSSVFNTIY
TRBV18,ASSPGTGNIAGHEQF
TRBV7-8,ASRESGTEAF
TRBV5-1,ASSHDRGFEQY
TRBV14,ASSQLRRSSYNEQF
TRBV2,ASSDPSVAGGYEQY
TRBV10-3,AIATRQSGYT
TRBV11-2,ASSRGETQY
TRBV28,ASRPGRRNSPLH
TRBV9,ASSVSLAGSGGNTIY
TRBV5-4,ASSLGLLGTATNTEAF
TRBV12-3/TRBV12-4,ASSLGVRSPLH